This T cell receptor beta chain was obtained from a study of Ad26.COV2.S vaccination and SARS-CoV-2 variants. Study-wide context: Ad26.COV2.S given intramuscularly, once or twice 56 days apart.

Treatment described: 15 to 20 received Ad26.COV2.S at low or high dose, single or two shots; five or six received placebo; per-sample allocation not given. Collection of the samples took place on day 63 after the first injection of vaccine or placebo. TCRdb's copy holds only in-frame clones and misses some; the assay was immunoSEQ multiplex PCR. This table holds about 320,000 clones, roughly 84% found once. The CDR3 is 15 amino acids. Trimming removed 2 bases at V and 4 bases at J, with 12 bases between. Germline lookup yields CDR1 SGDLS and CDR2 YYNGEE. V is TRBV9 and J is TRBJ2-2; perhaps D is TRBD1 or TRBD2 (5 bases each). The TCR sequence derives from a person between 18 and 65 years old who received the Ad26.COV2.S COVID-19 vaccine or a placebo. This sample comprised peripheral blood, obtained in a trial of Ad26.COV2.S vaccine versus placebo. CDR3 in amino acids: CASSVNGDLTGELFF. The DNA of the CDR3 is TGTGCCAGCAGCGTCAACGGGGACCTCACCGGGGAGCTGTTTTTT.